The text below deals with one T cell receptor beta chain. V was clipped by 7 bases and J by 2 bases, with 15 bases between them. This CDR3 comprises 15 residues. The entry originates in a study of blood T cell repertoires in COVID-19. Study background: Spain, Italy and the United States supplied samples that represented acute and convalescent COVID-19. From T cells, B-cell-depleted T cells, or PBMCs came the material, which was cDNA or gDNA.

Per the study methods: Reference gene primers were amplified, and this amplification served to estimate nucleated cell counts. TCRdb keeps only in-frame clones here, not all; method: immunoSEQ multiplex PCR. V, J and clone size derive from that table, while D and trimming were established from the DNA sequence. Seen here are 75,000 to 95,000 clones, 80% to 90% observed once, and the top ten hold about 4.5%. This clonotype was sampled from a man between 45 and 60 years old with active COVID-19. The J gene is TRBJ1-5, the V gene TRBV23-1, with D perhaps matching TRBD1 (5 bases). TRBV23-1 is classed as an ORF, of uncertain function. The specimen was peripheral blood. The CDR3 DNA is TGCGCCAGCAAAGGGACCAGGGAGGGCAATCAGCCCCAGCATTTT. This sequence encodes CASKGTREGNQPQHF.